This TCR beta chain stems from a study of blood T cell repertoires in COVID-19. On the study more broadly: PBMCs, B-cell-depleted T cells, or T cells were the source of the cDNA or gDNA that made up the material.

The germline V gene encodes CDR1 MDHEN and CDR2 SYDVKM. V gave up 5 bases and J gave up 3 bases; unmatched junction bases: 7. The CDR3 covers 14 residues. Clones were read by immunoSEQ multiplex PCR, and TCRdb kept only the in-frame ones, dropping some. The sample contains over 85,000 clones, nearly 90% of which appear only once. The V call is TRBV28, the J call TRBJ2-7; 7 bases are a match to TRBD1. The TCR comes from a human donor in a cohort sampled during active COVID-19. What was sequenced was peripheral blood. The DNA for the CDR3 is TGTGCCAGCAGTCAAGACAGGGATGGCTACGAGCAGTACTTC. It codes for CASSQDRDGYEQYF.